Presented here are 30 T cell receptor beta chains from one specimen sequenced in a study of CD8 T cells in Susac syndrome. An amount of RNA that ranged from 0.5 to 1 ug was reverse transcribed with random hexamers. MiXCR, applied by TCRdb to the immunoSEQ multiplex PCR reads, yields one record per CDR3 protein. Among roughly 150,000 distinct CDR3 sequences listed, roughly 95% were seen once. Material: CD4+ T cells from PBMCs. Receptors originate from a human donor with Susac syndrome.

This clonotype was seen once. J is TRBJ2-2 and V is TRBV29-1, with TRBD2 matching 7 bases. V dropped 4 bases and J dropped 3; count of bases not matched to a gene: 11. This CDR3 is 16 amino acids long. The V gene's germline CDR1 is SQVTM and CDR2 ANQGSEA. In DNA, the CDR3 is TGCAGCGTTGCAGGGAGGGGCGGAGGCGACACCGGGGAGCTGTTTTTT. Translation gives CSVAGRGGGDTGELFF.

Only a few counts were recorded for this clonotype. The CDR3 DNA reads TGTGCCAGCAGCTTAGGAGCGAATGAAAAACTGTTTTTT. Translation gives CASSLGANEKLFF. The chain combines TRBV7-9 with TRBJ1-4; D call uncertain. Trimming left V 1 base short and J 5 bases short, with 5 bases between. The CDR3 loop spans 13 amino acids. CDR1 and CDR2 from the germline V gene are SEHNR and FQNEAQ (reference sequence).

The chain carries TRBV6-5 and TRBJ2-1, with a weak D call TRBD2 (6 bases). Trimming took off 4 bases at V and 6 bases at J, with 16 bases between the two ends. CDR1 and CDR2 from the germline V gene are MNHEY and SVGAGI. This CDR3 has 15 amino acids. Here the CDR3 reads CASSSAGSGSNEQFF. CDR3 coding DNA: TGTGCCAGCAGTTCCGCGGGGTCAGGGAGCAATGAGCAGTTCTTC.

The chain combines TRBV7-9 with TRBJ2-6; D ambiguous. Germline V gives CDR1 SEHNR, CDR2 FQNEAQ (reference sequence). This CDR3 spans 14 amino acids. The V gene lost 7 bases and the J gene lost 4 bases, with 11 bases spanning the gap. The DNA of the CDR3 is TGTGCCAGCACCCTCCTGGCGGGGGCCAACGTCCTGACTTTC. This codes for CASTLLAGANVLTF.

The chain carries TRBV29-1 and TRBJ2-2; 8 positions match TRBD1. With V trimmed by 6 bases and J by 4 bases, 10 bases remained unmatched. The CDR3 is made up of 15 amino acids. Germline V CDR1 and CDR2: SQVTM, ANQGSEA. DNA for the CDR3: TGCAGCGTCCCCAGGGACAGGCTGGGCACCGGGGAGCTGTTTTTT. This sequence encodes CSVPRDRLGTGELFF.

This clonotype was detected once. The chain joins TRBV9 to TRBJ2-6; D gene ambiguous. Trimming removed 6 bases from V and 4 bases from J, with 17 bases in between. CDR1 and CDR2 (germline): SGDLS, YYNGEE. The CDR3 is 16 residues long. The CDR3 region is CASTPGSHLGANVLTF. In nucleotides, the CDR3 is TGTGCCAGCACCCCCGGCTCCCATCTGGGGGCCAACGTCCTGACTTTC.

V usage is TRBV5-1 and J usage is TRBJ2-5, with D perhaps TRBD1 or TRBD2 (5 bases each). V lost 0 bases, J lost 5 bases, and 8 bases lay in between. Germline V CDR1 and CDR2: SGHRS, YFSETQ. The CDR3 runs 13 residues. CDR3 region: CASSLGDGETQYF. CDR3 coding DNA: TGCGCCAGCAGCTTGGGGGACGGGGAGACCCAGTACTTC.

The V and J genes are TRBV7-9 and TRBJ2-5, with D perhaps assigned TRBD1 or TRBD2 (5 bases each). The CDR3 is made up of 15 amino acids. From germline, CDR1 is SEHNR and CDR2 FQNEAQ (reference sequence). V lost 2 bases and J lost 5, with 15 bases in between. Here the CDR3 DNA reads TGTGCCAGCAGCTTATTTGGGGCGGGTGAGGAGACCCAGTACTTC. Translation: CASSLFGAGEETQYF.

The J gene is TRBJ2-5, the V gene TRBV28; D gene ambiguous. Deletions cut 4 bases from V and 5 bases from J, with 5 bases between. This CDR3 is built from 11 residues. Germline assignment: CDR1 MDHEN and CDR2 SYDVKM. This CDR3 reads CASSWAETQYF. The DNA of the CDR3 is TGTGCCAGCAGTTGGGCGGAGACCCAGTACTTC. The whole variable domain, filled in from reference TRBV28 and TRBJ2-5, reads DVKVTQSSRYLVKRTGEKVFLECVQDMDHENMFWYRQDPGLGLRLIYFSYDVKMKEKGDIPEGYSVSREKKERFSLILESASTNQTSMYLCASSWAETQYFGPGTRLLVL.

The rearrangement links TRBV4-1 to TRBJ2-7; D perhaps matches TRBD1 (5 bases). Germline lookup yields CDR1 MGHRA and CDR2 YSYEKL. The CDR3 contains 13 residues. V gave up 5 bases and J gave up 3 bases, with 11 bases separating them. This chain's CDR3 is CASSKTEDYEQYF. CDR3 bases: TGCGCCAGCAGCAAGACAGAAGACTACGAGCAGTACTTC.

The gene calls are TRBV12-3 or TRBV12-4 and TRBJ1-1; 8 bases agree with TRBD1. The V segment lost 6 bases and the J segment 11 bases; nucleotides outside the gene matches: 14. The CDR3 is made up of 14 amino acids. Here the CDR3 DNA reads TGTGCCAGCAGCCGCAAAGGACAGGGCTTGTTCGCTTTCTTT. Its protein is CASSRKGQGLFAFF.

This clonotype has just one count. The CDR3 here is CSASPAEEQGTDTQYF. CDR3 DNA sequence: TGCAGTGCTTCTCCAGCGGAAGAGCAAGGCACAGATACGCAGTATTTT. V usage is TRBV20-1 and J usage is TRBJ2-3, with D perhaps TRBD2 (5 bases). Germline V gene lookup returns CDR1 DFQATT and CDR2 SNEGSKA (reference sequence). The CDR3 sequence is 16 residues long. V was shortened by 5 bases and J by 1 base, with 19 bases between the two germline ends.

The chain uses TRBV12-3 or TRBV12-4 and TRBJ2-1, with TRBD2 matching over 10 bases. Germline trimming cut 2 bases from V and 6 bases from J; bases unmatched to any gene: 4. The CDR3 contains 15 residues. CDR3 in DNA: TGTGCCAGCAGTTTAAGGCTAGCGGGAGCCAATGAGCAGTTCTTC. It is translated as CASSLRLAGANEQFF.

The chain links TRBV9 to TRBJ2-3; possible D gene TRBD2, 6 bases. Trimming cost V 4 bases and J 1 base, with 19 bases left between them. The CDR3 extends over 17 amino acids. The germline CDR1 and CDR2 sequences are SGDLS and YYNGEE. The CDR3 bases are TGTGCCAGCAGCTTCACCGGAGGAGCTAGCGGCACAGATACGCAGTATTTT. It yields the protein CASSFTGGASGTDTQYF. The full variable domain, in which reference TRBV9 and TRBJ2-3 provide the parts outside the CDR3, is DSGVTQTPKHLITATGQRVTLRCSPRSGDLSVYWYQQSLDQGLQFLIQYYNGEERAKGNILERFSAQQFPDLHSELNLSSLELGDSALYFCASSFTGGASGTDTQYFGPGTRLTVL.

This chain uses TRBV19 with TRBJ1-4; D remains unclear. CDR1 is LNHDA, CDR2 SQIVND, per germline (reference sequence). V lost 3 bases and J lost 7, with 6 bases in between. CDR3 length: 12 residues. The CDR3 spells CASSIGGEKLFF. The CDR3 bases are TGTGCCAGTAGTATCGGTGGTGAAAAACTGTTTTTT.

CDR3 nucleotide sequence: TGTGCCAGCTCACCAGGGTTCGGCACTGAAGCTTTCTTT. Its protein is CASSPGFGTEAFF. This rearrangement joins TRBV18 to TRBJ1-1; no definite D call. Trimming stripped 2 bases from V and 4 bases from J, with 8 bases between. Germline CDR1 KGHSH, CDR2 LQKENI. The CDR3 runs to 13 residues. Full variable domain (outside the CDR3, taken from reference TRBV18 and TRBJ1-1): NAGVMQNPRHLVRRRGQEARLRCSPMKGHSHVYWYRQLPEEGLKFMVYLQKENIIDESGMPKERFSAEFPKEGPSILRIQQVVRGDSAAYFCASSPGFGTEAFFGQGTRLTVV.

V usage is TRBV12-3 or TRBV12-4 and J usage is TRBJ2-4; D is tentatively TRBD1 or TRBD2 (6 bases each). CDR3 length: 14 residues. The V gene lost 6 bases and the J gene lost 7 bases, with 16 bases spanning the gap. CDR3 nucleotide sequence: TGTGCCAGCAGCCGCCAGGGGAGCGGGAACATTCAGTACTTC. Protein product: CASSRQGSGNIQYF.

CDR3 sequence reads: CASSKNWGGTDTQYF. The DNA for the CDR3 is TGTGCCAGCAGCAAAAACTGGGGCGGCACAGATACGCAGTATTTT. V and J are TRBV7-3 and TRBJ2-3; D perhaps matches TRBD1 (5 bases). This CDR3 has 15 amino acids. Looked up from germline, CDR1 is SGHTA and CDR2 is FQGTGA. Deletions cut 5 bases from V and 1 base from J, with 13 bases between.

V is TRBV29-1 and J is TRBJ1-2; 7 bases are a match to TRBD1. The V gene end was trimmed by 3 bases and the J gene end by 0 bases; junction bases not matched to a gene: 7. The CDR3 runs 15 residues. Germline values: CDR1 SQVTM, CDR2 ANQGSEA. The CDR3 region is CSVDSGTAPNYGYTF. CDR3 DNA sequence: TGCAGCGTTGATTCCGGGACAGCACCTAACTATGGCTACACCTTC.

The chain employs TRBV6-5 and TRBJ2-7; D may be TRBD2 (7 bases). V dropped 6 bases and J dropped 7 bases, with 13 bases sitting between them. The CDR3 loop spans 12 amino acids. The germline CDR1 and CDR2 sequences are MNHEY and SVGAGI. The DNA for the CDR3 is TGTGCCAGCAGCCCTCGGGGGGCTGAGCAGTACTTC. Translation: CASSPRGAEQYF.

This sequence joins TRBV15 and TRBJ1-2; no clear D. The V gene lost 0 bases and the J gene lost 1 base, with 6 bases spanning the gap. Germline loops: CDR1 LNHNV, CDR2 YYDKDF (reference sequence). This CDR3 has 14 residues. This chain's CDR3 is CATSRDGGNYGYTF. The CDR3 coding sequence is TGTGCCACCAGCAGAGATGGCGGTAACTATGGCTACACCTTC.

The genes are TRBV29-1 and TRBJ2-5, with a weak D call TRBD1 (5 bases). This CDR3 region has 13 residues. The germline V and J ends were trimmed by 6 bases and 3 bases, with 14 bases remaining between them. Germline V gene sequence: CDR1 SQVTM, CDR2 ANQGSEA. CDR3 loop: CSVIRTFKETQYF. The CDR3 DNA follows: TGCAGCGTCATAAGGACATTTAAAGAGACCCAGTACTTC.

The chain joins TRBV5-4 to TRBJ1-1, with D possibly TRBD1 on 6 matching bases. Trimming pared 2 bases from V and 5 bases from J, leaving 7 bases between. From germline, CDR1 is SGHNT and CDR2 YYREEE (reference sequence). The CDR3 is 12 residues long. The DNA for the CDR3 is TGTGCCAGCAGCTTCGGGACAACTGAAGCTTTCTTT. Its protein is CASSFGTTEAFF.

This chain joins TRBV3-1 and TRBJ2-1; 9 positions match TRBD1. This CDR3 is built from 14 residues. The germline V gene encodes CDR1 LGHDT and CDR2 YNNKEL (reference sequence). J gave up 10 bases and V 4 bases, and 8 bases lay outside the gene matches. This chain's CDR3 is CASSPRDRVNEQFF. The CDR3 DNA sequence: TGTGCCAGCAGCCCGCGGGACAGGGTAAACGAGCAGTTCTTC.

The rearrangement links TRBV4-2 to TRBJ1-2; TRBD1 aligns across 9 bases. The CDR3 consists of 14 residues. V shed 4 bases, J shed 5 bases, and the junction held 5 bases outside the gene matches. Germline V gene sequence: CDR1 LGHNA, CDR2 YNFKEQ. CDR3: CASSLTGQGYGYTF. CDR3 sequence (DNA): TGTGCCAGCAGCCTTACAGGACAGGGGTATGGCTACACCTTC.

The V call is TRBV7-2, the J call TRBJ2-3, with D maybe TRBD1 (5 bases). CDR3 length: 15 amino acids. CDR1 and CDR2 (germline): SGHTA, FQGNSA. Trimming stripped 5 bases from V and 2 bases from J, with 14 bases between. CDR3 bases: TGTGCCAGCAGCCCTGGCCGGACAACCACAGATACGCAGTATTTT. As protein: CASSPGRTTTDTQYF.

The V call is TRBV5-6, the J call TRBJ2-1; D is undetermined. Germline V gene data show CDR1 as SGHDT and CDR2 as YYEEEE. The V gene lost 3 bases and the J gene lost 8 bases, with 18 bases spanning the gap. The CDR3 sequence is 15 residues long. The CDR3: CASSSPLVGRDEQFF. CDR3 DNA sequence: TGTGCCAGCAGCTCCCCCTTGGTTGGGCGCGATGAGCAGTTCTTC.

V is TRBV14 and J is TRBJ1-6; 8 bases align to TRBD1. CDR3 length: 14 amino acids. Germline V gene lookup returns CDR1 SGHDN and CDR2 FVKESK. V shed 5 bases, J shed 7 bases, and the junction held 4 bases outside the gene matches. For the CDR3, the DNA is TGTGCCAGCAGCGGACAGGGAAGGAATTCACCCCTCCACTTT. This sequence encodes CASSGQGRNSPLHF. The entire variable domain, with the rest obtained from reference TRBV14 and TRBJ1-6, is as follows: EAGVTQFPSHSVIEKGQTVTLRCDPISGHDNLYWYRRVMGKEIKFLLHFVKESKQDESGMPNNRFLAERTGGTYSTLKVQPAELEDSGVYFCASSGQGRNSPLHFGNGTRLTVT.

This clonotype showed up just once. The chain uses TRBV29-1 and TRBJ2-3; TRBD2 is a possible D gene (5 bases). The V gene lost 6 bases and the J gene lost 3 bases, with 19 bases spanning the gap. Germline CDR1 and CDR2: SQVTM and ANQGSEA. This CDR3 spans 15 amino acids. The CDR3: CSVGVRGRGTDTQYF. CDR3 nucleotides: TGCAGCGTGGGTGTTCGCGGCCGAGGGACAGATACGCAGTATTTT.

This chain connects TRBV7-2 to TRBJ2-7; the D gene is possibly TRBD1 (6 bases). Germline V gene data show CDR1 as SGHTA and CDR2 as FQGNSA. This CDR3 has 15 residues. Trimming shortened V by 5 bases and J by 1 base, and 15 bases separated the two germline ends. CDR3 nucleotides: TGTGCCAGCAGCCGGGACAAACTAACTTCCTACGAGCAGTACTTC. As protein: CASSRDKLTSYEQYF.